A selection of T cell receptor beta chains follows, all from one sample in a study of blood T cell repertoires in COVID-19. Produced via immunoSEQ multiplex PCR; TCRdb's table is partial and in-frame only. Of over 200,000 clones in the sample, about nine tenths were seen once. What was sequenced was PBMCs or T cells enriched from blood (not recorded which). The source is a man younger than 35 with acute COVID-19. CDR3s include the opening cysteine and the closing phenylalanine or tryptophan. The D gene is left open where the match is weak. A clone size is listed for some rows: how often the clone was seen (once, few, many), or a class if it is expanded.

v_gene: TRBV27; abundance: .; j_gene: TRBJ1-2; d_gene: .; CDR3aa: CASSLDARAGYGYTF; CDR3nt: TGTGCCAGCAGTTTAGACGCCAGGGCTGGCTATGGCTACACCTTC
v_gene: TRBV11-2; abundance: .; j_gene: TRBJ1-6; d_gene: .; CDR3aa: CASSLENSKNSPLHF; CDR3nt: TGTGCCAGCAGCTTAGAAAACAGTAAAAATTCACCCCTCCACTTT
v_gene: TRBV29-1; abundance: .; j_gene: TRBJ2-7; d_gene: TRBD1; CDR3aa: CSVWDSHQEQYF; CDR3nt: TGCAGCGTATGGGACAGTCATCAGGAGCAGTACTTC
v_gene: TRBV2; abundance: few; j_gene: TRBJ1-2; d_gene: .; CDR3aa: CASALQPWGGGYTF; CDR3nt: TGTGCCAGCGCTCTACAGCCATGGGGCGGTGGCTACACCTTC
v_gene: TRBV4-1; abundance: few; j_gene: TRBJ1-5; d_gene: .; CDR3aa: CASSQDVGDNQPQHF; CDR3nt: TGCGCCAGCAGCCAAGACGTCGGGGACAATCAGCCCCAGCATTTT
v_gene: TRBV10-1; abundance: few; j_gene: TRBJ1-2; d_gene: .; CDR3aa: CASSDTADGYTF; CDR3nt: TGCGCCAGCAGTGACACAGCAGATGGCTACACCTTC
v_gene: TRBV28; abundance: .; j_gene: TRBJ1-4; d_gene: .; CDR3aa: CASSSSDSTNEKLFF; CDR3nt: TGTGCCAGCAGTTCCTCGGACAGCACTAATGAAAAACTGTTTTTT
v_gene: TRBV5-1; abundance: .; j_gene: TRBJ1-1; d_gene: .; CDR3aa: CASSLLGQNTEAFF; CDR3nt: TGCGCCAGCAGCTTGCTAGGTCAGAACACTGAAGCTTTCTTT
v_gene: TRBV30; abundance: once; j_gene: TRBJ2-6; d_gene: .; CDR3aa: CAWSVLSGANVLTF; CDR3nt: TGTGCCTGGAGTGTACTTAGTGGGGCCAACGTCCTGACTTTC
v_gene: TRBV11-2; abundance: .; j_gene: TRBJ1-6; d_gene: TRBD1; CDR3aa: CASSLTGGNSPLHF; CDR3nt: TGTGCCAGCAGTCTTACAGGGGGTAATTCACCCCTCCACTTT
v_gene: TRBV5-1; abundance: .; j_gene: TRBJ2-7; d_gene: .; CDR3aa: CASSLRGLSRELSYEQYF; CDR3nt: TGCGCCAGCAGCTTGCGTGGCCTCAGCCGGGAACTCTCCTACGAGCAGTACTTC
v_gene: TRBV24-1; abundance: .; j_gene: TRBJ1-1; d_gene: .; CDR3aa: CAPPSGCDSEAFF; CDR3nt: TGTGCCCCGCCGTCCGGGTGTGACTCGGAAGCTTTCTTT
v_gene: TRBV6-5; abundance: .; j_gene: TRBJ2-1; d_gene: .; CDR3aa: CASSYLGGGNNEQFF; CDR3nt: TGTGCCAGCAGTTACTTGGGGGGTGGGAACAATGAGCAGTTCTTC
v_gene: TRBV27; abundance: .; j_gene: TRBJ2-5; d_gene: TRBD2; CDR3aa: CASTHSGRGYQETQYF; CDR3nt: TGTGCCAGCACTCATAGCGGGAGGGGCTACCAAGAGACCCAGTACTTC
v_gene: TRBV7-9; abundance: .; j_gene: TRBJ2-4; d_gene: .; CDR3aa: CASSPGITQNIQYF; CDR3nt: TGTGCCAGCAGCCCCGGGATCACCCAAAACATTCAGTACTTC
v_gene: TRBV5-1; abundance: .; j_gene: TRBJ2-6; d_gene: TRBD2; CDR3aa: CASRLAGGPYVSGANVLTF; CDR3nt: TGCGCCAGCCGGCTAGCGGGAGGGCCGTACGTCTCTGGGGCCAACGTCCTGACTTTC
v_gene: TRBV4-3; abundance: .; j_gene: TRBJ2-7; d_gene: TRBD2; CDR3aa: CASSPGLAGVYEQYF; CDR3nt: TGCGCCAGCAGCCCGGGACTAGCGGGAGTTTACGAGCAGTACTTC
v_gene: TRBV29-1; abundance: .; j_gene: TRBJ2-5; d_gene: .; CDR3aa: CSVQGVEETQYF; CDR3nt: TGCAGCGTACAAGGGGTGGAGGAGACCCAGTACTTC
v_gene: TRBV19; abundance: .; j_gene: TRBJ1-1; d_gene: .; CDR3aa: CASSFTGLLNTEAFF; CDR3nt: TGTGCCAGCAGTTTTACAGGACTATTGAACACTGAAGCTTTCTTT
v_gene: TRBV28; abundance: .; j_gene: TRBJ2-1; d_gene: TRBD2; CDR3aa: CASSLLVAGRREQFF; CDR3nt: TGTGCCAGCAGTTTATTGGTAGCGGGGCGGCGGGAGCAGTTCTTC
v_gene: TRBV5-1; abundance: .; j_gene: TRBJ1-5; d_gene: .; CDR3aa: CASSLYEGAQPQHF; CDR3nt: TGCGCCAGCAGCTTGTATGAAGGGGCCCAGCCCCAGCATTTT
v_gene: TRBV5-4; abundance: once; j_gene: TRBJ1-2; d_gene: .; CDR3aa: CASSFGSGNGYTF; CDR3nt: TGTGCCAGCAGCTTTGGCTCTGGCAATGGCTACACCTTC
v_gene: TRBV24-1; abundance: .; j_gene: TRBJ2-1; d_gene: TRBD1; CDR3aa: CATSDPGQGLRNEQFF; CDR3nt: TGTGCCACCAGTGACCCGGGACAGGGGTTGAGAAATGAGCAGTTCTTC
v_gene: TRBV11-2; abundance: .; j_gene: TRBJ1-2; d_gene: .; CDR3aa: CASRITAGYGYTF; CDR3nt: TGTGCCAGCAGAATAACGGCGGGTTATGGCTACACCTTC
v_gene: TRBV5-1; abundance: once; j_gene: TRBJ1-2; d_gene: .; CDR3aa: CASSLGDFGVDGYTF; CDR3nt: TGCGCCAGCAGCTTGGGCGACTTTGGAGTTGATGGCTACACCTTC
v_gene: TRBV5-1; abundance: .; j_gene: TRBJ1-1; d_gene: .; CDR3aa: CASSLGGMNTEAFF; CDR3nt: TGCGCCAGCAGCTTGGGAGGGATGAACACTGAAGCTTTCTTT
v_gene: TRBV23-1; abundance: .; j_gene: TRBJ2-7; d_gene: TRBD2; CDR3aa: CASSPSTLAGRPYEQYF; CDR3nt: TGCGCCAGCAGTCCCTCCACACTAGCGGGGCGGCCCTACGAGCAGTACTTC
v_gene: TRBV5-1; abundance: .; j_gene: TRBJ1-1; d_gene: .; CDR3aa: CASSSGGTEAFF; CDR3nt: TGCGCCAGCAGCTCCGGTGGCACTGAAGCTTTCTTT
v_gene: TRBV7-9; abundance: .; j_gene: TRBJ2-7; d_gene: .; CDR3aa: CASSPAGTGGYEQYF; CDR3nt: TGTGCCAGCAGCCCGGCGGGGACGGGCGGATACGAGCAGTACTTC
v_gene: TRBV6-5; abundance: .; j_gene: TRBJ2-1; d_gene: .; CDR3aa: CATTHRDSYNEQFF; CDR3nt: TGTGCCACCACACACCGGGACTCCTACAATGAGCAGTTCTTC
v_gene: TRBV4-1; abundance: .; j_gene: TRBJ1-1; d_gene: .; CDR3aa: CASSQDYEAFF; CDR3nt: TGCGCCAGCAGCCAAGATTATGAAGCTTTCTTT
v_gene: TRBV20-1; abundance: .; j_gene: TRBJ2-3; d_gene: TRBD2; CDR3aa: CSASFVSGGLGTDTQYF; CDR3nt: TGCAGTGCTAGTTTTGTTTCGGGAGGGCTGGGCACAGATACGCAGTATTTT
v_gene: TRBV7-3; abundance: .; j_gene: TRBJ2-5; d_gene: TRBD2; CDR3aa: CASSLIAGGPETQYF; CDR3nt: TGTGCCAGCAGCTTAATAGCGGGAGGGCCAGAGACCCAGTACTTC
v_gene: TRBV7-3; abundance: .; j_gene: TRBJ1-2; d_gene: TRBD1; CDR3aa: CASSLSGGSMDGYTF; CDR3nt: TGTGCCAGCAGCCTCTCAGGGGGAAGTATGGATGGCTACACCTTC
v_gene: TRBV7-7; abundance: .; j_gene: TRBJ1-6; d_gene: .; CDR3aa: CASSFGQLKNSPLHF; CDR3nt: TGTGCTAGCAGCTTTGGACAGCTGAAAAATTCACCCCTCCACTTT
v_gene: TRBV7-7; abundance: .; j_gene: TRBJ2-5; d_gene: TRBD2; CDR3aa: CASSSGLAGTGETQYF; CDR3nt: TGTGCTAGCAGCAGCGGACTAGCGGGGACTGGAGAGACCCAGTACTTC
v_gene: TRBV5-4; abundance: once; j_gene: TRBJ2-5; d_gene: TRBD1; CDR3aa: CASSSRDRGRETQYF; CDR3nt: TGTGCCAGCAGCAGCCGGGACAGGGGGCGCGAGACCCAGTACTTC
v_gene: TRBV5-1; abundance: .; j_gene: TRBJ1-1; d_gene: .; CDR3aa: CASSFTTYPGLGRGTEAFF; CDR3nt: TGCGCCAGCAGCTTCACTACATATCCGGGACTGGGAAGAGGAACTGAAGCTTTCTTT
v_gene: TRBV11-2; abundance: .; j_gene: TRBJ2-1; d_gene: TRBD1; CDR3aa: CASRSTGTAYNEQFF; CDR3nt: TGTGCCAGCAGATCAACCGGGACAGCATACAATGAGCAGTTCTTC
v_gene: TRBV30; abundance: .; j_gene: TRBJ2-1; d_gene: .; CDR3aa: CAWSVPMGRSPYNEQFF; CDR3nt: TGTGCCTGGAGTGTACCGATGGGGCGGAGTCCCTACAATGAGCAGTTCTTC